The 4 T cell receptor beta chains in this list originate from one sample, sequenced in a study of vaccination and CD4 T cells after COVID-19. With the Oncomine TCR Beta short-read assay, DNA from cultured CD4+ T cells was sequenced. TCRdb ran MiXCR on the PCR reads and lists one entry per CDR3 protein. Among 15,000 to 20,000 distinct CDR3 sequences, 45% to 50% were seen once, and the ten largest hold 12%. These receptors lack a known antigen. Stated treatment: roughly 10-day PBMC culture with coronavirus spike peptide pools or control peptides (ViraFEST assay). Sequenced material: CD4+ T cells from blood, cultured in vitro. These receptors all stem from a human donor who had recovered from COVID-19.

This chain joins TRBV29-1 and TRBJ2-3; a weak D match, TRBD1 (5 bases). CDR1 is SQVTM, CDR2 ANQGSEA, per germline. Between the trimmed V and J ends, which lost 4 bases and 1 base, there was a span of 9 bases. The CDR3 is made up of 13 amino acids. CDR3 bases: TGCAGCGTTGCAGGGTCGGGCACAGATACGCAGTATTTT. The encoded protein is CSVAGSGTDTQYF.

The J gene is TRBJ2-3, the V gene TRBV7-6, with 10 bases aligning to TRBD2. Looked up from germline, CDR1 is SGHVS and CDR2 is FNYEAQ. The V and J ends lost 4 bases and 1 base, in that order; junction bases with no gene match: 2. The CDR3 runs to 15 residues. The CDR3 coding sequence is TGTGCCAGCAGCTCTAGCGGGGGTCGCACAGATACGCAGTATTTT. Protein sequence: CASSSSGGRTDTQYF.

Here the CDR3 DNA reads TGCAGTGCAACCCCTTGGACTAGCGGGAGAAGAGATACGCAGTATTTT. Residues: CSATPWTSGRRDTQYF. The chain links TRBV20-1 to TRBJ2-3, with 13 bases that match TRBD2. Trimming removed 6 bases from V and 5 bases from J; junction bases left unmatched: 11. This CDR3 spans 16 amino acids. From germline, CDR1 is DFQATT and CDR2 SNEGSKA (reference sequence).

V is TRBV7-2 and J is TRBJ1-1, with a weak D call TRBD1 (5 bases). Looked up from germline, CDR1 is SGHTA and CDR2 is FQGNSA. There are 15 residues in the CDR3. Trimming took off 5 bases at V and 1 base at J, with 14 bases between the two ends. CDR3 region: CASSLRGPTNTEAFF. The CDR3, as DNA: TGTGCCAGCAGCCTGAGGGGACCAACGAACACTGAAGCTTTCTTT. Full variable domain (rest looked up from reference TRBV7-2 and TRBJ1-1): GAGVSQSPSNKVTEKGKDVELRCDPISGHTALYWYRQSLGQGLEFLIYFQGNSAPDKSGLPSDRFSAERTGGSVSTLTIQRTQQEDSAVYLCASSLRGPTNTEAFFGQGTRLTVV.